Described below is a single TCR beta chain sequence and its context. The antigen is undetermined. This specimen belongs to a study of cytomegalovirus exposure and HLA in healthy donors. General study results and limits: Association of 16,951 TCR beta sequences with HLA alleles was found at 0.05 false discovery rate in a later analysis. Reported performance of the classifier showed diagnosis of cytomegalovirus status with high specificity and sensitivity. The likely explanation for a cluster of highly shared sequence variants was sequencing artifact.

The PCR made use of 60 Vbeta and 13 Jbeta primers. TCRdb's table, derived via immunoSEQ multiplex PCR, lists solely in-frame clones and lacks some. The sample lists about 120,000 clones; approximately 70% were seen once. Sequencing was done on a sample of PBMCs. The sequence was obtained from a young man in good health and CMV-seropositive.

CDR3 loop: CASSFFYSNQPQHF. CDR3 bases: TGTGCCAGCAGCTTTTTCTATAGCAATCAGCCCCAGCATTTT. The V and J genes are TRBV5-8 and TRBJ1-5, with D uncertain. This CDR3 has 14 residues. Germline V CDR1 and CDR2: SGHTS, YDEGEE. Deletions cut 2 bases from V and 0 bases from J, with 6 bases between.